These 30 T cell receptor beta chains came from one sample sequenced in a study of T cells in Graves' hyperthyroidism and ophthalmopathy. RNA transcripts yielded amplified TCR beta CDR3 regions. A first-round RT-PCR of the TCR CDR3 used the HTBI primer set. TCRdb used MiXCR to reprocess the multiplex PCR reads, holding one entry per CDR3 protein. The sample carries approximately 720,000 distinct CDR3 sequences, around 20% recorded once. The source material was blood. Receptors originate from a woman in her 50s with Graves' hyperthyroidism that later progressed to Graves' ophthalmopathy.

The rearrangement joins TRBV18 to TRBJ2-7, with 7 bases aligning to TRBD1. Germline trimming cut 3 bases from V and 1 base from J; bases unmatched to any gene: 9. This CDR3 spans 16 amino acids. CDR1 KGHSH and CDR2 LQKENI come from the germline V gene. The CDR3 DNA follows: TGTGCCAGCTCACCGGTGCGTCAGGGGGTGTCCTACGAGCAGTACTTC. Amino acids: CASSPVRQGVSYEQYF.

This clonotype was observed many times. V gene TRBV7-3 combines with J gene TRBJ2-5; 10 bases fit TRBD2. The V segment lost 4 bases and the J segment 5 bases; nucleotides outside the gene matches: 7. From germline, CDR1 is SGHTA and CDR2 FQGTGA. This CDR3 has 15 amino acids. The DNA of the CDR3 is TGTGCCAGCAGCTCCAGCGGGGGGGCCTCTGAGACCCAGTACTTC. It specifies CASSSSGGASETQYF.

V usage is TRBV18 and J usage is TRBJ1-2; 11 bases match TRBD1. This CDR3 is 15 amino acids long. V lost 4 bases to trimming and J lost 4 bases; unmatched junction nucleotides: 5. Germline V gives CDR1 KGHSH, CDR2 LQKENI. CDR3 in DNA: TGTGCCAGCTCACTCACCGGGACAGGGGGCTATGGCTACACCTTC. This codes for CASSLTGTGGYGYTF.

This clonotype turned up a few times. CDR3 protein: CASSYQGAQHF. CDR3 bases: TGTGCCAGCAGTTACCAAGGGGCCCAGCATTTT. The chain combines TRBV6-2 or TRBV6-3 with TRBJ1-5; D is possibly TRBD1 (5 bases). Germline V gene data show CDR1 as MNHEY and CDR2 as SVGEGT. The V end lost 2 bases, the J end lost 11 bases, and 7 bases lay between the germline ends. The CDR3 extends over 11 amino acids.

There are many counts of this clonotype. The V gene is TRBV7-3, the J gene TRBJ2-5; D call uncertain. Trimming left V 2 bases short and J 0 bases short, with 7 bases between. This CDR3 has 14 residues. Per the germline V gene, CDR1 is SGHTA and CDR2 is FQGTGA. CDR3 loop: CASSLSAHQETQYF. The CDR3 nucleotides read TGTGCCAGCAGCTTATCGGCTCACCAAGAGACCCAGTACTTC.

The chain links TRBV10-2 to TRBJ1-1, with 8 bases matching TRBD1. The ends lost 5 bases at V and 7 bases at J; junction bases unmatched: 3. This CDR3 has 12 residues. CDR1 and CDR2 from the germline V gene are WSHSY and SAAADI. CDR3: CASSRQGIEAFF. CDR3 bases: TGCGCCAGCAGTCGACAGGGGATTGAAGCTTTCTTT.

J is TRBJ2-2 and V is TRBV6-1; D remains ambiguous. This CDR3 is built from 17 residues. Between the trimmed V and J ends, which lost 5 bases and 4 bases, there was a span of 20 bases. Germline V gene sequence: CDR1 MNHNS, CDR2 SASEGT. The CDR3 spells CASSLKWTKVSTGELFF. The CDR3 DNA follows: TGTGCCAGCAGTCTGAAATGGACGAAGGTATCCACCGGGGAGCTGTTTTTT.

This sequence joins TRBV6-1 and TRBJ1-2, with 9 bases matching TRBD1. The CDR3 loop spans 14 amino acids. J lost 3 bases, V lost 7 bases, and 6 bases had no gene match. Germline CDR1 reads MNHNS; CDR2 reads SASEGT. The CDR3 sequence: CASTGGQGYYGYTF. In nucleotides, the CDR3 is TGTGCCAGCACCGGGGGACAGGGCTACTATGGCTACACCTTC.

This clonotype was counted many times. The rearrangement links TRBV20-1 to TRBJ2-7; no clear D. Germline lookup yields CDR1 DFQATT and CDR2 SNEGSKA (reference sequence). The CDR3 runs to 10 residues. The V end was cut by 3 bases, the J end by 6 bases, with 6 bases between. The CDR3 here is CSASLLEQYF. CDR3 bases: TGCAGTGCTAGCTTGCTCGAGCAGTACTTC.

This clonotype was seen at least ten times. The J gene is TRBJ1-1, the V gene TRBV14, with 11 bases fitting TRBD1. The V gene's germline CDR1 is SGHDN and CDR2 FVKESK. The CDR3 totals 18 residues. Trimming cost V 1 base and J 5 bases; bases outside gene matches: 12. Written as DNA, the CDR3 is TGTGCCAGCAGCCAAGTCACGGACAGGGGGCCCGCAGGGACTGAAGCTTTCTTT. Amino acid sequence: CASSQVTDRGPAGTEAFF.

This chain uses TRBV20-1 with TRBJ2-1; no definite D call. The germline V and J ends were trimmed by 2 bases and 8 bases, with 7 bases remaining between them. In germline, CDR1 is DFQATT, CDR2 SNEGSKA (reference sequence). The CDR3 loop spans 11 amino acids. The DNA of the CDR3 is TGCAGTGCTAGATTGGTGGATGAGCAGTTCTTC. Amino acid sequence: CSARLVDEQFF.

This clonotype turned up a few times. The chain recombines TRBV11-2 with TRBJ2-2; TRBD2 matches 8 bases. Germline loops: CDR1 SGHAT, CDR2 FQNNGV. This CDR3 contains 18 residues. V shed 4 bases, J shed 6 bases, and the junction held 16 bases outside the gene matches. In nucleotides, the CDR3 is TGTGCCAGCAGCTCTCTAAGACTAGCGTCGAAGGGCCCCGGGGAGCTGTTTTTT. Encoded protein: CASSSLRLASKGPGELFF.

DNA for the CDR3: TGTGCCAGCAGCTACGGGGGGCCGAATCAGCCCCAGCATTTT. It specifies CASSYGGPNQPQHF. The chain employs TRBV6-1 and TRBJ1-5, with D tentatively TRBD1 (6 bases). The CDR3 sequence is 14 residues long. CDR1 is MNHNS, CDR2 SASEGT, per germline. V was shortened by 6 bases and J by 4 bases, with 13 bases between the two germline ends.

This rearrangement joins TRBV5-1 to TRBJ1-6; 7 bases map to TRBD1. There are 16 residues in the CDR3. The ends lost 4 bases at V and 8 bases at J; junction bases unmatched: 12. Germline CDR1 is SGHRS and CDR2 is YFSETQ. CDR3 bases: TGCGCCAGCAGCGAGAACCGACAGGGTCCTGATTCACCCCTCCACTTT. As protein: CASSENRQGPDSPLHF.

Only a few counts were recorded for this clonotype. In DNA, the CDR3 is TGTGCCAGCAGCGTAGGGACAGGGAGCTCCTATAATTCACCCCTCCACTTT. It specifies CASSVGTGSSYNSPLHF. This chain links TRBV9 with TRBJ1-6, with 8 bases that match TRBD1. With 0 bases clipped from V and 0 bases from J, the junction kept 2 bases outside the gene matches. Per germline, CDR1 SGDLS and CDR2 YYNGEE. The CDR3 consists of 17 residues.

This clonotype was found many times. The J gene is TRBJ2-1, the V gene TRBV3-1, with a tentative D call TRBD2 (7 bases). With 3 bases removed from V and 8 bases from J, the gap between germline ends came to 14 bases. Germline lookup yields CDR1 LGHDT and CDR2 YNNKEL (reference sequence). This CDR3 is built from 14 residues. The CDR3 loop is CASSQGGGWDEQFF. The CDR3 coding sequence is TGTGCCAGCAGCCAGGGGGGGGGCTGGGATGAGCAGTTCTTC.

This chain links TRBV20-1 with TRBJ1-2; D unresolved. This CDR3 region has 13 residues. The germline gives CDR1 DFQATT, CDR2 SNEGSKA (reference sequence). With 1 base removed from V and 0 bases from J, the gap between germline ends came to 6 bases. CDR3 bases: TGCAGTGCTAGAGGCAGTTCTAACTATGGCTACACCTTC. Encoded protein: CSARGSSNYGYTF.

This chain links TRBV20-1 with TRBJ2-5, with TRBD2 identical over 8 bases. This CDR3 has 16 amino acids. Germline V gives CDR1 DFQATT, CDR2 SNEGSKA (reference sequence). V lost 4 bases to trimming and J lost 4 bases; unmatched junction nucleotides: 14. CDR3 region: CSANLAGPEFLETQYF. CDR3 nucleotide sequence: TGCAGTGCTAATTTAGCGGGGCCGGAATTCCTAGAGACCCAGTACTTC.

This clonotype was counted ten times or more. The chain uses TRBV3-1 and TRBJ2-5; 7 bases map to TRBD1. CDR3 length equals 15 residues. J was trimmed by 4 bases and V by 3 bases; bases with no gene match: 8. Germline V gene lookup returns CDR1 LGHDT and CDR2 YNNKEL (reference sequence). The chain's CDR3 is CASSQSQGLRETQYF. The CDR3 coding sequence is TGTGCCAGCAGCCAGTCACAGGGGTTACGAGAGACCCAGTACTTC.

There are many counts of this clonotype. This rearrangement joins TRBV2 to TRBJ2-3; TRBD2 matches at 9 bases. Per germline, CDR1 SNHLY and CDR2 FYNNEI. The V segment lost 7 bases and the J segment 0 bases; nucleotides outside the gene matches: 11. CDR3 length: 17 amino acids. Here the CDR3 DNA reads TGTGCCAGCATTCTAATTAGCGGGAGCGCTAGCACAGATACGCAGTATTTT. Its protein product is CASILISGSASTDTQYF. Full variable domain (rest looked up from reference TRBV2 and TRBJ2-3): EPEVTQTPSHQVTQMGQEVILRCVPISNHLYFYWYRQILGQKVEFLVSFYNNEISEKSEIFDDQFSVERPDGSNFTLKIRSTKLEDSAMYFCASILISGSASTDTQYFGPGTRLTVL.

This clonotype was recorded at least ten times. The chain joins TRBV11-2 to TRBJ2-2; TRBD1 agrees at 9 bases. The germline V gene encodes CDR1 SGHAT and CDR2 FQNNGV. Trimming cost V 7 bases and J 4 bases; bases outside gene matches: 10. This CDR3 comprises 16 residues. The CDR3 sequence is CASKIPGTGRTGELFF. CDR3 coding DNA: TGTGCCAGCAAGATACCTGGGACAGGGCGCACCGGGGAGCTGTTTTTT.

This chain links TRBV13 with TRBJ1-2; TRBD1 is a possible D gene (5 bases). Germline CDR1 reads PRHDT; CDR2 reads FYEKMQ (reference sequence). Trimming stripped 5 bases from V and 0 bases from J, with 13 bases between. CDR3 length: 15 amino acids. CDR3 sequence: CASSIRDGTNYGYTF. In DNA, the CDR3 is TGTGCCAGCAGCATACGGGACGGGACTAACTATGGCTACACCTTC.

V is TRBV6-1 and J is TRBJ2-5; 15 bases are a match to TRBD2. CDR1 and CDR2 (germline): MNHNS, SASEGT. V was pared by 6 bases and J by 5 bases, with 4 bases of the junction left unmatched. The CDR3 contains 15 residues. The CDR3 loop is CASRTGTSGGETQYF. The CDR3, as DNA: TGTGCCAGCAGGACCGGGACTAGCGGGGGGGAGACCCAGTACTTC.

The sample holds a few counts of this clonotype. The gene calls are TRBV2 and TRBJ2-1, with 7 bases aligning to TRBD2. Germline CDR1 SNHLY, CDR2 FYNNEI. CDR3 length: 15 residues. V dropped 4 bases and J dropped 2; count of bases not matched to a gene: 5. The CDR3 DNA reads as TGTGCCAGCAGTGTACGGGGGGTACCCTACAATGAGCAGTTCTTC. As protein: CASSVRGVPYNEQFF.

This chain uses TRBV9 with TRBJ2-1; a possible D gene is TRBD2 (7 bases). V was pared by 2 bases and J by 8 bases, with 17 bases between. CDR1 SGDLS and CDR2 YYNGEE come from the germline V gene. This CDR3 has 15 amino acids. The DNA for the CDR3 is TGTGCCAGCAGCGTCGTGGGGGGGCCTTTGGATGAGCAGTTCTTC. Residues: CASSVVGGPLDEQFF. Full variable domain (rest looked up from reference TRBV9 and TRBJ2-1): DSGVTQTPKHLITATGQRVTLRCSPRSGDLSVYWYQQSLDQGLQFLIQYYNGEERAKGNILERFSAQQFPDLHSELNLSSLELGDSALYFCASSVVGGPLDEQFFGPGTRLTVL.

This clonotype showed up many times. This rearrangement joins TRBV3-1 to TRBJ1-1, with TRBD1 identical over 8 bases. This CDR3 contains 14 residues. The junction had 4 bases not matched to a gene; V was cut back by 3 bases and J by 4 bases. Germline CDR1 LGHDT, CDR2 YNNKEL (reference sequence). The DNA for the CDR3 is TGTGCCAGCAGCCACGAAGACAGGGGCACTGAAGCTTTCTTT. This codes for CASSHEDRGTEAFF.

The chain carries TRBV5-5 and TRBJ2-7; either TRBD1 or TRBD2 may fit D (5 bases each). The CDR3 spans 17 residues. The ends were cut back, 3 bases at V and 6 bases at J, with 25 bases in the middle. CDR1 SGHKS and CDR2 YYEKEE come from the germline V gene (reference sequence). CDR3 residues: CASSSIPGPRGLSEQYF. The DNA for the CDR3 is TGTGCCAGCAGCTCAATACCGGGGCCCCGTGGACTTTCCGAGCAGTACTTC.

The chain links TRBV27 to TRBJ2-7; TRBD2 agrees at 14 bases. J lost 7 bases, V lost 5 bases, and 10 bases had no gene match. CDR3 length: 16 amino acids. Germline V CDR1 and CDR2: MNHEY, SMNVEV (reference sequence). CDR3 protein: CASSARLAGGPGEQYF. CDR3 DNA: TGTGCCAGCAGTGCCCGACTAGCGGGGGGGCCTGGTGAGCAGTACTTC.

This clonotype was seen more than once but under ten times. The chain couples TRBV6-1 to TRBJ1-1; D is perhaps TRBD1 (5 bases). CDR3 size: 15 residues. The V and J ends lost 6 bases and 4 bases respectively, with 18 bases between them. The V gene's germline CDR1 is MNHNS and CDR2 SASEGT. The CDR3 reads CASSRAGGGSTEAFF. Written as DNA, the CDR3 is TGTGCCAGCAGCCGGGCGGGGGGTGGTAGCACTGAAGCTTTCTTT.

This clonotype was seen ten or more times. The chain recombines TRBV11-2 with TRBJ2-1, with D unresolved. This CDR3 has 14 amino acids. CDR1 and CDR2 (germline): SGHAT, FQNNGV. Trimming pared 0 bases from V and 14 bases from J, leaving 17 bases between. In nucleotides, the CDR3 is TGTGCCAGCAGCTTAGATCCTTGGACCCAGAAGGAGTTCTTC. This translates into CASSLDPWTQKEFF.